What follows describes a single TCR beta chain. Its cognate antigen is unknown. At one end the junction does not follow the germline gene, possibly because of a read error. These data are taken from a study of neurological immune-mediated disorders. As to time point: longitudinal time-point 1 (baseline). The germline V gene has CDR1 MGHRA and CDR2 YSYEKL. CDR3 size: 15 residues. The authors produced cDNA by 5'RACE using 10-nucleotide random UMIs. TCRdb itself ran the 5' RACE reads through MiXCR, one entry per CDR3 protein. This sample has more than 70,000 distinct CDR3 sequences, with about a tenth found just once. Overall study results and limits: The expanded clones of different subjects shared no CDR3 amino acid sequences (suggesting private repertoires in all groups).

The rearrangement joins TRBV4-1 to TRBJ1-5, with D possibly matching TRBD1 (5 bases). The sequence came from a man aged 30-40 years in good health. Sequencing was performed on PBMCs. In nucleotides, the CDR3 is TGCGCCAGCAGCCAAGGACGGGGCAGCAATCAGCCCCAGAATTTT. This gives the protein CASSQGRGSNQPQNF.